Listed below are T cell receptor beta chains from one sample, sequenced in a study of cytomegalovirus exposure and HLA in healthy donors. Profiled with immunoSEQ multiplex PCR; TCRdb holds only in-frame clones, not every one. The sample lists about 150,000 clones; about four fifths were seen once. Material: PBMCs. The source of these receptors is a man in his fifties or sixties in good health and CMV-seropositive. Both conserved end residues are part of each CDR3. The D gene is left open where the match is weak. Clone size is shown for a subset of rows, as once, few, many or a class of expanded clone.

abundance: -
v_gene: TRBV6-5
d_gene: -
j_gene: TRBJ1-4
len: 13
CDR3aa: CARGAATNEKLFF
CDR3nt: TGTGCCAGGGGGGCCGCAACTAATGAAAAACTGTTTTTT

abundance: -
v_gene: TRBV5-4
d_gene: TRBD2
j_gene: TRBJ2-5
len: 17
CDR3aa: CASSLLPSGRAQETQYF
CDR3nt: TGTGCCAGCAGCTTGTTGCCTAGCGGGAGGGCGCAGGAGACCCAGTACTTC

abundance: -
v_gene: TRBV5-1
d_gene: TRBD2
j_gene: TRBJ2-7
len: 16
CDR3aa: CASSLAPLAGAHEQYF
CDR3nt: TGCGCCAGCAGCTTGGCCCCCCTAGCGGGAGCCCACGAGCAGTACTTC

abundance: -
v_gene: TRBV5-1
d_gene: TRBD2
j_gene: TRBJ2-7
len: 14
CDR3aa: CASSFSGTAGEQYF
CDR3nt: TGCGCCAGCAGCTTCAGCGGGACCGCGGGGGAGCAGTACTTC

abundance: few
v_gene: TRBV5-1
d_gene: TRBD1
j_gene: TRBJ2-3
len: 15
CDR3aa: CASSLVGQGTDTQYF
CDR3nt: TGCGCCAGCAGCTTGGTAGGACAGGGCACAGATACGCAGTATTTT

abundance: -
v_gene: TRBV19
d_gene: -
j_gene: TRBJ1-1
len: 14
CDR3aa: CASSPGFGDTEAFF
CDR3nt: TGTGCCAGTAGCCCCGGGTTCGGCGACACTGAAGCTTTCTTT

abundance: -
v_gene: TRBV10-2
d_gene: -
j_gene: TRBJ1-4
len: 15
CDR3aa: CASSLTGTPGEKLFF
CDR3nt: TGCGCCAGCAGTTTAACCGGGACACCTGGTGAAAAACTGTTTTTT

abundance: -
v_gene: TRBV5-1
d_gene: TRBD2
j_gene: TRBJ2-3
len: 17
CDR3aa: CASSLLAGGPGTDTQYF
CDR3nt: TGCGCCAGCAGCCTTCTAGCGGGAGGGCCCGGCACAGATACGCAGTATTTT

abundance: few
v_gene: TRBV5-4
d_gene: -
j_gene: TRBJ1-5
len: 13
CDR3aa: CASSLDRNQPQHF
CDR3nt: TGTGCCAGCAGCTTGGATAGAAATCAGCCCCAGCATTTT

abundance: -
v_gene: TRBV11-2
d_gene: TRBD2
j_gene: TRBJ2-7
len: 18
CDR3aa: CASSGTSATSWSSYEQYF
CDR3nt: TGTGCCAGCTCCGGGACTAGCGCCACAAGTTGGAGCTCCTACGAGCAGTACTTC

abundance: -
v_gene: TRBV5-1
d_gene: -
j_gene: TRBJ2-1
len: 15
CDR3aa: CASSATGVSPNEQFF
CDR3nt: TGCGCCAGCAGCGCCACGGGGGTTTCCCCCAATGAGCAGTTCTTC

abundance: -
v_gene: TRBV9
d_gene: TRBD2
j_gene: TRBJ2-2
len: 17
CDR3aa: CASSPQAGGPGTGELFF
CDR3nt: TGTGCCAGCAGCCCCCAAGCGGGAGGGCCGGGCACCGGGGAGCTGTTTTTT

abundance: -
v_gene: TRBV7-8
d_gene: TRBD1
j_gene: TRBJ2-7
len: 15
CDR3aa: CASSLGAQGANEQYF
CDR3nt: TGTGCCAGCAGCTTAGGTGCACAGGGGGCTAACGAGCAGTACTTC

abundance: -
v_gene: TRBV19
d_gene: -
j_gene: TRBJ2-3
len: 15
CDR3aa: CASSIGSGGTDTQYF
CDR3nt: TGTGCCAGTAGTATAGGGTCCGGGGGCACAGATACGCAGTATTTT

abundance: few
v_gene: TRBV6-5
d_gene: TRBD1
j_gene: TRBJ1-6
len: 13
CDR3aa: CASRRQGGLPLHF
CDR3nt: TGTGCCAGCAGGCGACAGGGGGGTTTACCCCTCCACTTT

abundance: few
v_gene: TRBV9
d_gene: -
j_gene: TRBJ2-5
len: 14
CDR3aa: CASSETSRGETQYF
CDR3nt: TGTGCCAGCAGCGAAACGTCAAGGGGAGAGACCCAGTACTTC

abundance: -
v_gene: TRBV5-1
d_gene: TRBD2
j_gene: TRBJ2-7
len: 13
CDR3aa: CASSLLAGYEQYF
CDR3nt: TGCGCCAGCAGCTTGCTAGCGGGGTACGAGCAGTACTTC

abundance: -
v_gene: TRBV19
d_gene: -
j_gene: TRBJ2-2
len: 14
CDR3aa: CASSIDGVTGELFF
CDR3nt: TGTGCCAGTAGTATCGACGGGGTTACCGGGGAGCTGTTTTTT

abundance: -
v_gene: TRBV9
d_gene: -
j_gene: TRBJ1-3
len: 15
CDR3aa: CASTRSGSTGNTIYF
CDR3nt: TGTGCCAGCACTAGATCGGGGAGTACAGGAAACACCATATATTTT

abundance: -
v_gene: TRBV1
d_gene: -
j_gene: TRBJ2-2
len: 21
CDR3aa: CTSSQDGSGHRAAANTGELFF
CDR3nt: TGCACCAGCAGCCAAGATGGTTCCGGACATCGCGCCGCTGCAAACACCGGGGAGCTGTTTTTT

abundance: -
v_gene: TRBV5-1
d_gene: -
j_gene: TRBJ1-6
len: 15
CDR3aa: CASSEAQGRNSPLHF
CDR3nt: TGCGCCAGCAGCGAAGCACAGGGACGAAACTCACCCCTCCACTTT

abundance: -
v_gene: TRBV7-9
d_gene: TRBD2
j_gene: TRBJ2-7
len: 14
CDR3aa: CASSLAGGTYEQYF
CDR3nt: TGTGCCAGCAGCTTAGCGGGAGGGACCTACGAGCAGTACTTC

abundance: -
v_gene: TRBV5-1
d_gene: -
j_gene: TRBJ2-1
len: 16
CDR3aa: CASSPTRSGLWDEQFF
CDR3nt: TGCGCCAGCAGCCCCACCCGTAGCGGCCTTTGGGATGAGCAGTTCTTC

abundance: -
v_gene: TRBV13
d_gene: -
j_gene: TRBJ1-2
len: 13
CDR3aa: CASSLSGNYGYTF
CDR3nt: TGTGCCAGCAGCTTATCAGGGAACTATGGCTACACCTTC

abundance: once
v_gene: TRBV10-1
d_gene: -
j_gene: TRBJ2-4
len: 16
CDR3aa: CASSENRVWGKNIQYF
CDR3nt: TGCGCCAGCAGTGAGAACAGGGTCTGGGGCAAAAACATTCAGTACTTC

abundance: -
v_gene: TRBV5-1
d_gene: TRBD1
j_gene: TRBJ2-7
len: 16
CDR3aa: CASSLRSTGGYPEQYF
CDR3nt: TGCGCCAGCAGCCTCCGTAGTACAGGGGGCTATCCCGAGCAGTACTTC